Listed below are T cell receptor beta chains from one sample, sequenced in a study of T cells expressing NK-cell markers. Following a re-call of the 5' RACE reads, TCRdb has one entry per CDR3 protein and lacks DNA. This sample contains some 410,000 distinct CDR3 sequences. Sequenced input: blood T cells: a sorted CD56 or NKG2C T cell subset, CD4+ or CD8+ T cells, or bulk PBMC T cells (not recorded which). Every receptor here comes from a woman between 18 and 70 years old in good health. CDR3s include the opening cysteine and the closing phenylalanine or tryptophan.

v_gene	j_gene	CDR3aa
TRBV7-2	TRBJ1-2	CASSPRQSGYYGYTF
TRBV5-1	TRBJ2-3	CASSPRGGLTDTQYF
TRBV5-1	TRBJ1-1	CASSLAPGDTEAFF
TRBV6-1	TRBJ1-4	CASRQGPTNEKLFF
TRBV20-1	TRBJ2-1	CSARTSGSSYNEQFF
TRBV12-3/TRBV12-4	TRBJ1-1	CASRLSFSGDTEAFF
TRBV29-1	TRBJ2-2	CSVELTGELFF
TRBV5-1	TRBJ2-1	CASSSGFGGRSYNEQFF
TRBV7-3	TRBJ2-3	CASSLRNGLDTQYF
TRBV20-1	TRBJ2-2	CSASRGAGELFF
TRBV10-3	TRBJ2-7	CAIKQGQVPSYEQYF
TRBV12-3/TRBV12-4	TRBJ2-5	CASSLGGAKYF
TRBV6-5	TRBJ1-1	CASSYLTGSEAFF
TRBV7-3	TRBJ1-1	CASSLSAGLNTEAFF
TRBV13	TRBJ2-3	CASSSPASTDTQYF
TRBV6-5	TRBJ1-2	CATGTVYGYTF
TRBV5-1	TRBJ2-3	CASSLRDRADTQYF
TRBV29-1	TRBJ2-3	CSVALQGSTDTQYF
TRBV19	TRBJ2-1	CASNQGASGYNEQFF
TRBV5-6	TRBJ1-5	CASSLVGGSQPQHF
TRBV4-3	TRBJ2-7	CASSQDRASGRYEQYF
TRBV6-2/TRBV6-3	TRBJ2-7	CASEGLAGAVEQYF
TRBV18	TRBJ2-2	CASSPLLAGNTGELFF
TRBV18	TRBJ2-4	CASSPLGTRAAKNIQYF
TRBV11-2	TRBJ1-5	CASSLDLAENQPQHF
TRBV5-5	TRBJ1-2	CACSWTAGPSYGYTF
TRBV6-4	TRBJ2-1	CASSEVASTTINEQFF
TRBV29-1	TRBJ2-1	CSVEGGGAPTNEQFF
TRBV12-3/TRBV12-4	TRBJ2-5	CASSLRARRGHQETQYF
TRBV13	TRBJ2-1	CASSTRTKVDEQFF
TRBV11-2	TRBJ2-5	CASSPRTREVMYF
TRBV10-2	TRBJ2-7	CASSEATVSYEQYF
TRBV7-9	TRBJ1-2	CASSFLGGATVYTF
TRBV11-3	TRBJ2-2	CASSLAGQTNTGELFF
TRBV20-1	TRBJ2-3	CSARPPTRPRGDTQYF
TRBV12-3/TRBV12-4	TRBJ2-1	CASSLGTIGEQFF
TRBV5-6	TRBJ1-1	CASSFYMVPEAFF
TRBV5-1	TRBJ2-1	CASSLTRQGNNEQFF
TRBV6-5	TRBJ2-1	CASSYPQTGISYNEQFF
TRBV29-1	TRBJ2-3	CSVEEGLASTDTQYF
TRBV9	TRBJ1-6	CASSAPRRGSYNSPLHF
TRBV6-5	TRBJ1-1	CASSPRDRGTNTEAFF
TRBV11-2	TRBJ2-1	CASSLGRGAYNEQFF
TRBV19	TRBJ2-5	CASSTGTGGRETQYF
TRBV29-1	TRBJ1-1	CSVGTGDITEAFF
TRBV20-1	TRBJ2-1	CSADPKGGRSSYNEQFF
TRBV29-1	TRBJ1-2	CSGERSSYGYTF
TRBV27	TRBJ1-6	CASSPTPGQGDSPLHF